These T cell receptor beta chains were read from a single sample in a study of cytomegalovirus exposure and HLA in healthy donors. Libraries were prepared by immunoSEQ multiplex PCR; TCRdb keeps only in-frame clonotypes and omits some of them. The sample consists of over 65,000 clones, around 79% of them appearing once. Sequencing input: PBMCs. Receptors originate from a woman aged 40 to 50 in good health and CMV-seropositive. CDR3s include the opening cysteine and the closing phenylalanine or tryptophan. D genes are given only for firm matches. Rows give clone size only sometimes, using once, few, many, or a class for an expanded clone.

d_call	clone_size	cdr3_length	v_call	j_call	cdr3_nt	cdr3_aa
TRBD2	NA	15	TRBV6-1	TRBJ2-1	TGTGCCAGCAGTAAACTAGCGGGAGGGCCTGATGAGCAGTTCTTC	CASSKLAGGPDEQFF
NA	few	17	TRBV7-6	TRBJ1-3	TGTGCCAGCAGCTTAGTGGGAGGGGGTGATTCTGGAAACACCATATATTTT	CASSLVGGGDSGNTIYF
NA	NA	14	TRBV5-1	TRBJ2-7	TGCGCCAGCAGCTTGAGGCAGGGTCCCCACGAGCAGTACTTC	CASSLRQGPHEQYF
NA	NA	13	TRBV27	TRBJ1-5	TGTGCCAGCAGATTGGTCAGGGATCAGCCCCAGCATTTT	CASRLVRDQPQHF
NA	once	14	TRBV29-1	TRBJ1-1	TGCAGCGTTGTGGGGAGGCGACGGGATACTGAAGCTTTCTTT	CSVVGRRRDTEAFF
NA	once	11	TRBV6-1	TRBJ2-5	TGTGCCAGCAGCACAGGGGAGACCCAGTACTTC	CASSTGETQYF
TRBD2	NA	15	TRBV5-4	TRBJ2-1	TGTGCCAGCAGCTCGGGGGGGTCCCGCTACAATGAGCAGTTCTTC	CASSSGGSRYNEQFF
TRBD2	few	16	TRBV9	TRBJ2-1	TGTGCCAGCAGCTCTCCGCGGGGGGCTTCCTACAATGAGCAGTTCTTC	CASSSPRGASYNEQFF
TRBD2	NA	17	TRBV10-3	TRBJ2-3	TGTGCCACCACCCTACCTAGCGGGGGCCCGGGGGTAGATACGCAGTATTTT	CATTLPSGGPGVDTQYF
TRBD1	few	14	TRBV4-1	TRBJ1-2	TGCGCCAGCAGCCCGGACAGGGGCATCTATGGCTACACCTTC	CASSPDRGIYGYTF
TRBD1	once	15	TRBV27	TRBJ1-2	TGTGCCAGCAGTTTATCGACAGGGATTGTGGGCGGCTACACCTTC	CASSLSTGIVGGYTF
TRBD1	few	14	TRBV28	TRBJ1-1	TGTGCCAGCAGTCCTGGGGACAGGGACACTGAAGCTTTCTTT	CASSPGDRDTEAFF
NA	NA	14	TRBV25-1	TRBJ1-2	TGTGCCAGCAGTCCGGGGGGAAGTTACTATGGCTACACCTTC	CASSPGGSYYGYTF
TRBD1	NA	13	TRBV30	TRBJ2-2	TGTGCCTGGTCAGGACAGGGAACCGGGGAGCTGTTTTTT	CAWSGQGTGELFF
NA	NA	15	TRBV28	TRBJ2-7	TGTGCCAGCAACCCACTCCTAGGGGGCTCCTACGAGCAGTACTTC	CASNPLLGGSYEQYF